The sequence of this T cell receptor beta chain was determined in a study of CXCR3-negative and CXCR3-positive naive CD8 T cells. With regard to this clonotype: As yet, its antigen is unknown.

In germline, CDR1 is SGHTA, CDR2 FQGNSA. This CDR3 has 16 residues. The CD45RO-CCR7+CD27+CD95- phenotype denoted naive CD8+ T cells. TRB cDNA libraries were made by UMI-labeled 5' RACE. TCRdb re-called the 5' RACE reads and gives one entry per CDR3 protein, without DNA. The sample data list about 150,000 distinct CDR3 sequences. Study-wide findings and caveats: Sequencing showed both naive subsets with comparably high diversity, and memory CD8+ cells much lower. Comparison of naive cells showed more hydrophobic TRB CDR3s in CXCR3-positive than in CXCR3-negative naive cells. With respect to TRBV-TRBJ usage, naive CXCR3-negative and CXCR3-positive cells were similar; memory differed. The authors found comparable surface CD5 between naive subsets and inferred TCR strength from TRB CDR3 properties.

This clonotype originated in a human donor in good health. Some clones in this sample may be carry-over from other donors' samples. Sequenced material: naive CXCR3+ CD8+ T cells from blood. Subset meaning: CD45RO-CCR7+CD27+CD95- naive CD8+ T cells expressing CXCR3 (TNR3+). The chain employs TRBV7-2 and TRBJ2-7; there is no DNA to check the TCRdb D call of TRBD2. Here the CDR3 reads CASSLTGTSGRGEQYF. Combining the CDR3 with reference TRBV7-2 and TRBJ2-7 gives the whole variable domain GAGVSQSPSNKVTEKGKDVELRCDPISGHTALYWYRQSLGQGLEFLIYFQGNSAPDKSGLPSDRFSAERTGGSVSTLTIQRTQQEDSAVYLCASSLTGTSGRGEQYFGPGTRLTVT.